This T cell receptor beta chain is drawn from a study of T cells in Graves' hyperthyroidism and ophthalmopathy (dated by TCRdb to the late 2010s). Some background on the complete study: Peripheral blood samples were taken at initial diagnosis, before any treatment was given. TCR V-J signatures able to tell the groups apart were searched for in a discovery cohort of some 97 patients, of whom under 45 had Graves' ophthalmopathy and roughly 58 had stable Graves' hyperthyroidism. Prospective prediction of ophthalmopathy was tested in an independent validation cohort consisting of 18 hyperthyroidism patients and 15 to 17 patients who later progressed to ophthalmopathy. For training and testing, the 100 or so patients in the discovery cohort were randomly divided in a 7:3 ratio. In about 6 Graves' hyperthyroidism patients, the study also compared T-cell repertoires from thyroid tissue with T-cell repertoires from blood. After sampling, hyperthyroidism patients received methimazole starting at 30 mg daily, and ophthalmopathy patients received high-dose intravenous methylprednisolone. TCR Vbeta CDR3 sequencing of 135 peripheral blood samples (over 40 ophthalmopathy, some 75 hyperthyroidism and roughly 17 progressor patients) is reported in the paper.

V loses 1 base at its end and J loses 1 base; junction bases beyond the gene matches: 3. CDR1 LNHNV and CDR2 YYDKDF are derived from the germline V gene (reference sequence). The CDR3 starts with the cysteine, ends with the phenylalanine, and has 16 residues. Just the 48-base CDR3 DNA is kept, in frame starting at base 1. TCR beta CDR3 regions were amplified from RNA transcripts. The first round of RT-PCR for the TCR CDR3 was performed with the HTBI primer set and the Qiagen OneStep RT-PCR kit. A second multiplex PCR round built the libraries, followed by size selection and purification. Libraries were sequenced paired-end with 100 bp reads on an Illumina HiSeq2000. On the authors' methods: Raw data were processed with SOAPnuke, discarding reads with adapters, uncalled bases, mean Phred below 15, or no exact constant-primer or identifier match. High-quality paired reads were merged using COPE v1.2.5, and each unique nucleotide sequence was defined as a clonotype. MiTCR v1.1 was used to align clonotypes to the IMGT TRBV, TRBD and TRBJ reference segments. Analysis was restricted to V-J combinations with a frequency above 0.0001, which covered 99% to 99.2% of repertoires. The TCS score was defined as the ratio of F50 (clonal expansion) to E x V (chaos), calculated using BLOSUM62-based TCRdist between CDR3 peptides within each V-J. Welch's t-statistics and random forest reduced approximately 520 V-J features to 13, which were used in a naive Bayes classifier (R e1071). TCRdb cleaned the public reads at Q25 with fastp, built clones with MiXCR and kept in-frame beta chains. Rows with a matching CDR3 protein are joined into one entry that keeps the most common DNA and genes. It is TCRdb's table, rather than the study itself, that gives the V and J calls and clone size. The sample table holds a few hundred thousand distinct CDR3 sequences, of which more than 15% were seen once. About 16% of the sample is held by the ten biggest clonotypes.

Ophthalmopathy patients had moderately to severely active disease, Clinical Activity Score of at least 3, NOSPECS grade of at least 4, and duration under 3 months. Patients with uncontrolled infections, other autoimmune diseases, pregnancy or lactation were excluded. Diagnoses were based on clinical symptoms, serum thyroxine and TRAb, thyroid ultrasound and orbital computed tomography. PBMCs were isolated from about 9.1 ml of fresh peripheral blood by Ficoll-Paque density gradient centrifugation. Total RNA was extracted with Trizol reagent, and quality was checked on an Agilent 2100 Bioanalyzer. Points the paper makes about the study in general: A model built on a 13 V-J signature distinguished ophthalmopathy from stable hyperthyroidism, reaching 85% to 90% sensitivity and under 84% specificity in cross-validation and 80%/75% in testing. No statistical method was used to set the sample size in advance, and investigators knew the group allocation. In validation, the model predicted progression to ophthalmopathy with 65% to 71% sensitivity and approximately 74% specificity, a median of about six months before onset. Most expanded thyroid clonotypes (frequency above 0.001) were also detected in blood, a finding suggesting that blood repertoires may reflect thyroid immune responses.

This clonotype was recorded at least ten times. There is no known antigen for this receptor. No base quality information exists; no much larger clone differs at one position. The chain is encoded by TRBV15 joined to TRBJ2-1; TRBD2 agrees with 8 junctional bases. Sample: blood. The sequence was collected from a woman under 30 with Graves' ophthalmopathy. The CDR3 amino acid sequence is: CATSRVLAGSYNEQFF. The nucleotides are TGTGCCACCAGCAGAGTTTTAGCGGGATCCTACAATGAGCAGTTCTTC.